Listed here are 15 T cell receptor beta chains from one sample, sequenced in a study of STAT5B mutations in CD4+ large granular lymphocyte leukemia. Assay used: immunoSEQ multiplex PCR; TCRdb lists only in-frame clones, some missing. The sample records roughly 30,000 clones, about 70% being singletons. The material sequenced was CD4+ T cells from blood buffy coats. The source of these receptors is a human donor in good health.

V is TRBV4-3 and J is TRBJ2-2, with D tentatively TRBD1 or TRBD2 (6 bases each). CDR1 and CDR2 (germline): LGHNA, YSLEER. V was pared by 0 bases and J by 5 bases, with 10 bases between. The CDR3 loop spans 15 amino acids. The CDR3 loop is CASSQEGGRTGELFF. The CDR3 nucleotides are TGCGCCAGCAGCCAAGAGGGGGGCCGGACCGGGGAGCTGTTTTTT.

This clone was picked up one time. This chain joins TRBV6-5 and TRBJ2-3, with 12 positions matching TRBD1. CDR1 and CDR2 (germline): MNHEY, SVGAGI. V lost 2 bases to trimming and J lost 6 bases; unmatched junction nucleotides: 6. This CDR3 has 16 residues. The CDR3 coding sequence is TGTGCCAGCAGTTACGTGGGACAGGGGGCGAGGGATACGCAGTATTTT. Translation: CASSYVGQGARDTQYF.

The CDR3 nucleotides are TGTGCCAGCAGCTTGTCCGGACTTGAAGAGACCCAGTACTTC. Protein product: CASSLSGLEETQYF. The chain carries TRBV5-6 and TRBJ2-5; tentatively, D is TRBD2 (5 bases). The CDR3 has 14 amino acids. Germline CDR1 SGHDT, CDR2 YYEEEE. Trimming shortened V by 1 base and J by 3 bases, and 10 bases separated the two germline ends. Complete variable domain (other parts from reference TRBV5-6 and TRBJ2-5): DAGVTQSPTHLIKTRGQQVTLRCSPKSGHDTVSWYQQALGQGPQFIFQYYEEEERQRGNFPDRFSGHQFPNYSSELNVNALLLGDSALYLCASSLSGLEETQYFGPGTRLLVL.

The genes are TRBV18 and TRBJ2-7; a weak D match, TRBD1 (5 bases). Trimming shortened V by 4 bases and J by 4 bases, and 20 bases separated the two germline ends. Germline V gene data show CDR1 as KGHSH and CDR2 as LQKENI. The CDR3 extends over 16 amino acids. Here the CDR3 DNA reads TGTGCCAGCTCACGGGGTTTTGGGCAGGGAAGTTACGAGCAGTACTTC. As protein: CASSRGFGQGSYEQYF.

The chain carries TRBV2 and TRBJ1-1; TRBD1 might be the D (5 bases). Trimming removed 3 bases at V and 3 bases at J, with 14 bases between. The CDR3 runs to 15 residues. Germline assignment: CDR1 SNHLY and CDR2 FYNNEI. The CDR3 spells CASSEQVGGDTEAFF. Written as DNA, the CDR3 is TGTGCCAGCAGTGAGCAAGTGGGGGGGGACACTGAAGCTTTCTTT.

The J gene is TRBJ2-5, the V gene TRBV14, with D perhaps matching TRBD2 (6 bases). V shed 2 bases and J shed 1 base, with 11 bases lying between them. The CDR3 runs to 15 residues. CDR1 and CDR2 from the germline V gene are SGHDN and FVKESK. In DNA form, the CDR3 reads TGTGCCAGCAGCCAAAGGTTTAGCGGCCAAGAGACCCAGTACTTC. Its protein is CASSQRFSGQETQYF.

V is TRBV7-9 and J is TRBJ2-7; possibly TRBD1 for D (6 bases). The CDR3 covers 14 residues. V lost 4 bases and J 3 bases, leaving 13 bases between the germline ends. CDR1 is SEHNR, CDR2 FQNEAQ, per germline (reference sequence). The CDR3 nucleotides read TGTGCCAGCAGCTCCGACAGGTCCGGCTACGAGCAGTACTTC. Protein product: CASSSDRSGYEQYF.

The chain uses TRBV5-1 and TRBJ2-2; 9 bases align to TRBD1. Germline-derived CDR1 and CDR2 are SGHRS and YFSETQ. This CDR3 region has 14 residues. Trimming took 0 bases from V and 6 from J; bases not matched to a gene: 0. DNA of the CDR3: TGCGCCAGCAGCTTGGGACAGGGGGCCGGGGAGCTGTTTTTT. Translating gives CASSLGQGAGELFF.

The chain's CDR3 is CASSQEDYRELFF. For the CDR3, the DNA is TGTGCCAGCAGCCAGGAGGACTATCGGGAGCTGTTTTTT. This chain joins TRBV9 and TRBJ2-2, with a weak D call TRBD2 (6 bases). V was cut by 4 bases and J by 9 bases, with 13 bases left in between. The length of the CDR3 is 13 residues. The germline V gene has CDR1 SGDLS and CDR2 YYNGEE.

This chain joins TRBV28 and TRBJ2-7, with 8 nucleotides matching TRBD1. Trimming removed 2 bases from V and 5 bases from J; junction bases left unmatched: 8. The CDR3 is 15 residues long. Looked up from germline, CDR1 is MDHEN and CDR2 is SYDVKM. The CDR3 loop is CASSLIFDRGNEQYF. CDR3 coding DNA: TGTGCCAGCAGTTTAATTTTTGACAGGGGAAACGAGCAGTACTTC.

The chain employs TRBV11-2 and TRBJ1-2; unclear D gene. Germline CDR1 is SGHAT and CDR2 is FQNNGV. Trimming took 5 bases from V and 5 from J, leaving 12 bases between them. This CDR3 spans 13 amino acids. The DNA for the CDR3 is TGTGCCAGCAGCCCGAATCACCCGTATGGCTACACCTTC. It encodes CASSPNHPYGYTF.

The gene calls are TRBV29-1 and TRBJ1-2, with D perhaps matching TRBD1 (6 bases). CDR1 is SQVTM, CDR2 ANQGSEA, per germline. Trimming shortened V by 3 bases and J by 4 bases, and 9 bases separated the two germline ends. The CDR3 runs to 12 residues. CDR3 in amino acids: CSVETGGYGYTF. The CDR3 DNA reads as TGCAGCGTTGAGACAGGAGGCTATGGCTACACCTTC.

The chain links TRBV11-3 to TRBJ2-7, with 8 bases lining up with TRBD1. The CDR3 is 15 residues long. CDR1 and CDR2 from the germline V gene are SGHNT and YENEEA. V lost 5 bases to trimming and J lost 0 bases; unmatched junction nucleotides: 6. CDR3 sequence: CASSRGQGNSYEQYF. The CDR3, as DNA: TGTGCCAGCAGCCGAGGACAGGGTAACTCCTACGAGCAGTACTTC.

This chain connects TRBV27 to TRBJ2-1; weak D call: TRBD2 (5 bases). The CDR3 sequence is 15 residues long. Trimming stripped 6 bases from V and 8 bases from J, with 20 bases between. Germline V gene data show CDR1 as MNHEY and CDR2 as SMNVEV (reference sequence). The CDR3 DNA sequence: TGTGCCAGCAGCCTCTTCCACGGACTGGAGGATGAGCAGTTCTTC. Translating gives CASSLFHGLEDEQFF.

The chain couples TRBV18 to TRBJ2-6; D is uncertain. Germline V gene lookup returns CDR1 KGHSH and CDR2 LQKENI. V was trimmed by 2 bases and J by 0 bases, leaving 8 bases between them. The CDR3 covers 16 residues. CDR3 nucleotide sequence: TGTGCCAGCTCACCAGCACCCCTCTCTGGGGCCAACGTCCTGACTTTC. Translated, it gives CASSPAPLSGANVLTF.